This entry concerns a single TCR beta chain. The sample comes from a study of blood T cell repertoires in COVID-19. Study overall: Donors in the United States, Italy and Spain gave samples during acute or convalescent COVID-19. PBMCs, B-cell-depleted T cells, or T cells provided the cDNA or gDNA that made up the material.

Authors' analysis steps: Scientists estimated how many nucleated cells there were by amplifying reference gene primers. Here immunoSEQ multiplex PCR was the method, and the copy in TCRdb shows in-frame clones only, minus some. That table supplies the V and J calls and clone size; D and trimming were determined from the DNA. The sample lists 85,000 to 100,000 clones, around 85% occurring once. This CDR3 spans 14 amino acids. V lost 4 bases and J 1 base, leaving 11 bases between the germline ends. Germline lookup yields CDR1 SGHRS and CDR2 YFSETQ. Enrollment of patients from Seattle took place during active infection, with longitudinal follow-up.

The genes are TRBV5-1 and TRBJ2-5; tentatively, D is TRBD2 (7 bases). Sequences were obtained from peripheral blood. The TCR sequence derives from a woman between 55 and 75 years old with COVID-19, enrolled during active disease. DNA for the CDR3: TGCGCCAGCAGCCGCGGGGGCCTCCAAGAGACCCAGTACTTC. This codes for CASSRGGLQETQYF.